There are many counts of the clone carrying this TCR beta chain. In TCRdb, the 5' RACE reads were re-called with MiXCR into one record per CDR3 protein. The sample has around 250,000 distinct CDR3 sequences, 6.5% seen once; the top ten hold more than 12%. V dropped 8 bases and J dropped 0; count of bases not matched to a gene: 4. The V gene's germline CDR1 is MNHNS and CDR2 SASEGT. This CDR3 has 16 residues. The sample is drawn from a study of identical twins. This same sample was also taken into another study, of T cells expressing NK-cell markers. From that paper: Seven of the eight sequenced donors were classified as HCMV-seropositive, and one was classified as seronegative.

The chain has TRBV6-1 and TRBJ2-2, with 12 bases that match TRBD2. This receptor was taken from a woman aged 18-30 years in good health. Sequenced: CD8+ T cells sorted from blood. CDR3 sequence: CASLTSGGTNTGELFF. The CDR3 DNA reads as TGTGCCAGCCTGACTAGCGGGGGCACGAACACCGGGGAGCTGTTTTTT.